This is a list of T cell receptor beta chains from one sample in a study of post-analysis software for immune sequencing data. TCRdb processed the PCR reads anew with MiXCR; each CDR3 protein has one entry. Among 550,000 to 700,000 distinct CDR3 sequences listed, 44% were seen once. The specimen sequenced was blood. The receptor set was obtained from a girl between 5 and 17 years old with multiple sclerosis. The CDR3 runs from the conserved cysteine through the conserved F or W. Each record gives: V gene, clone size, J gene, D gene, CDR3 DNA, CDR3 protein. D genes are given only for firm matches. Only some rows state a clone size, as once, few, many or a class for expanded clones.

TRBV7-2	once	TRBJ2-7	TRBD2	TGTGCCAGCAGCGTCTTGGGGACTAGCGGGAGTTCGTTCGAGCAGTACTTC	CASSVLGTSGSSFEQYF
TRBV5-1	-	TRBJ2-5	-	TGCGCCAGCAGCTCGAGCCCTGGGGAGCAAGAGACCCAGTACTTC	CASSSSPGEQETQYF
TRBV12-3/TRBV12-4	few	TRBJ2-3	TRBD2	TGTGCCAGCAGGGAGACTAGCGGGAGAACAGATACGCAGTATTTT	CASRETSGRTDTQYF
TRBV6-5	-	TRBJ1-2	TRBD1	TGTGCCAGCAGTTACTCAGTCCAGGGGGTTGGCTATGGCTACACCTTC	CASSYSVQGVGYGYTF
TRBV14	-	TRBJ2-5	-	TGTGCCAGCAGCCTACCACAGGCCTTCCAAGAGACCCAGTACTTC	CASSLPQAFQETQYF
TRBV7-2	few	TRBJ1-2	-	TGTGCCAGCACCAGTGGCTATGGCTACACCTTC	CASTSGYGYTF
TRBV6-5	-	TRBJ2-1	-	TGTGCCAGCAGTCACTCGAGAGGACTTTCAATAGATTCCTACAATGAGCAGTTCTTC	CASSHSRGLSIDSYNEQFF
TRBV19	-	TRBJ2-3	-	TGTGCCAGGAATATTAGGGAAGGGAATACGCAGTATTTT	CARNIREGNTQYF
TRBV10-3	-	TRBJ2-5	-	TGTGCCATCGGCCAAGAGACCCAGTACTTC	CAIGQETQYF
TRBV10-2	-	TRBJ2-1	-	TGCGCCAGCAGTGAGGCGGGGGCGCGGAGGAATGAGCAGTTCTTC	CASSEAGARRNEQFF
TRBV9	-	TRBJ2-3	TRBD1	TGTGCCGGCAGCGTCAGGGGGCGAGGAGATACGCAGTATTTT	CAGSVRGRGDTQYF
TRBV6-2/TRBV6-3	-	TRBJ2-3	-	TGTGCCAGCAGTCCTCTTCCCGCGGGACCCGAGAGAGAGACCCAGTATTTT	CASSPLPAGPERETQYF
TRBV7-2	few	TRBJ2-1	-	TGTGCCAGCAGCTTAGCGACACGGATCAATGAGCAGTTCTTC	CASSLATRINEQFF
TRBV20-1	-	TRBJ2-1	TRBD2	TGCAGTGCTAGAGCTGTTAGCGGGGGGATAAATGAGCAGTTCTTC	CSARAVSGGINEQFF
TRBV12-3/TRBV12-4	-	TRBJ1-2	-	TGTGCCAGCAGTTTAGCGCGCCGGACGGTTTATGGCTACACCTTC	CASSLARRTVYGYTF
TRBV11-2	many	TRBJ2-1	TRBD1	TGTGCCAGCAGCTACGGACAGGGGGAGTTCTTC	CASSYGQGEFF
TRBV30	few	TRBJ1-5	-	TGTGCCTGGAGTCCAACGGGGCAGGGAGATCAGCCCCAGCATTTT	CAWSPTGQGDQPQHF
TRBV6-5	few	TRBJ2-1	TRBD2	TGTGCCAGCAGTTATGGACTAGCGGGAGGGTACACCTACAATGAGCAGTTCTTC	CASSYGLAGGYTYNEQFF
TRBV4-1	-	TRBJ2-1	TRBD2	TGCGCCAGCAGCCAACGAGCGGGAACCTACAATGAGCAGTTCTTC	CASSQRAGTYNEQFF
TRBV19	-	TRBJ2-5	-	TGTGCCAGTAGTATAGTACAGGAAGAGACCCAGTACTTC	CASSIVQEETQYF
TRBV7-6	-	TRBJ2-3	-	TGTGCCAGCAGCTTAGGGGGATCAATAGATACGCAGTATTTT	CASSLGGSIDTQYF
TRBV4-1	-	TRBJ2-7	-	TGCGCCAGCAGACGGACAAAGGGGGAAGGATCCTACGAGCAGTACTTC	CASRRTKGEGSYEQYF
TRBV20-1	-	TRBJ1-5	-	TGCAGTGCAATGGGACGCGGAAGATATAGCAATCAGCCCCAGCATTTT	CSAMGRGRYSNQPQHF
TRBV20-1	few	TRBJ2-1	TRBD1	TGCAGTGCTAGAGTACAGGGGGCGATGGCTGTAGAGCAGTTCTTC	CSARVQGAMAVEQFF
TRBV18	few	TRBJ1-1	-	TGTGCCAGCCTCAAGAACACTGAAGCTTTCTTT	CASLKNTEAFF
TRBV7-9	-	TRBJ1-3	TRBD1	TGTGCCAGCAGCCCCGGGACAGCCATATATTTT	CASSPGTAIYF
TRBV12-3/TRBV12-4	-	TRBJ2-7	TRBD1	TGTGCCAGCAGTTTAATGGGGACAGGGAGGCACGAGCAGTACTTC	CASSLMGTGRHEQYF
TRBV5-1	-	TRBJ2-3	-	TGCGCCAGCAGCCCCACCGGGTCCTTCACAGATACGCAGTATTTT	CASSPTGSFTDTQYF
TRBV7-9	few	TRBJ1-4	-	TGTGCCAGCAGCCCCCCAGCGGGTGGGAATGAAAAACTGTTTTTT	CASSPPAGGNEKLFF
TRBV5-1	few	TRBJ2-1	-	TGCGCCAGCAGCTACACAGGGTCTTCGGACAATGAGCAGTTCTTC	CASSYTGSSDNEQFF
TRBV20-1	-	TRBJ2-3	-	TGCAGTGCTAGAGGTCGAAGCCGTAGCACAGATACGCAGTATTTT	CSARGRSRSTDTQYF
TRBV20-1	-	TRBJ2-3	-	TGCAGTGTCGGGGGGCTAGCGGAGACAGATACGCAGTATTTT	CSVGGLAETDTQYF
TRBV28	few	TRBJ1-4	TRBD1	TGTGCCAGCAGACAGGGGGCGGGTAATGAAAAACTGTTTTTT	CASRQGAGNEKLFF
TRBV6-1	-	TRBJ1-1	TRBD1	TGTGCCAGCAGTGAAGCCTACAGGGGGGAAGCTTTCTTT	CASSEAYRGEAFF